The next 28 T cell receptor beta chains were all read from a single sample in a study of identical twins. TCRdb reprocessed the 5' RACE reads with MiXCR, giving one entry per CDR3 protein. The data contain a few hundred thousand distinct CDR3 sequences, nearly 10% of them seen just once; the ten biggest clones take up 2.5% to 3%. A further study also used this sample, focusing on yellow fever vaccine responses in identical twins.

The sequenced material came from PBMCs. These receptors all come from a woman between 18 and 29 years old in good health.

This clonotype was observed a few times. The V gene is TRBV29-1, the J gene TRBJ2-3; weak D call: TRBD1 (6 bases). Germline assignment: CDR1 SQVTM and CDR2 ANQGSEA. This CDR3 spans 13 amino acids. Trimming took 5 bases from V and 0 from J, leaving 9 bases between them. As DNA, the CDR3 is TGCAGCGTTAACAGGGCTAGCACAGATACGCAGTATTTT. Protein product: CSVNRASTDTQYF.

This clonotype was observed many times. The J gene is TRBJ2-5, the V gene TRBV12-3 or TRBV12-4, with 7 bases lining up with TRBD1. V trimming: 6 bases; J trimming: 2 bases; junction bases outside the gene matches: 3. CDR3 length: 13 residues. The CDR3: CASSRDSQETQYF. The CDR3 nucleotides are TGTGCCAGCAGCCGGGACAGTCAAGAGACCCAGTACTTC.

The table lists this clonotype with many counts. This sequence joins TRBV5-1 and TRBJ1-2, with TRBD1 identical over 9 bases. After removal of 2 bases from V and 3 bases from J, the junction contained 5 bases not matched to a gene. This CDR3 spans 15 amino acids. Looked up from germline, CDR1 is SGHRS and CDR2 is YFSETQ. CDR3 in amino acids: CASSLHRGLDYGYTF. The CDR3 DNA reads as TGCGCCAGCAGCTTACACAGGGGGCTGGACTATGGCTACACCTTC. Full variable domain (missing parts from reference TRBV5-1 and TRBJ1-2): KAGVTQTPRYLIKTRGQQVTLSCSPISGHRSVSWYQQTPGQGLQFLFEYFSETQRNKGNFPGRFSGRQFSNSRSEMNVSTLELGDSALYLCASSLHRGLDYGYTFGSGTRLTVV.

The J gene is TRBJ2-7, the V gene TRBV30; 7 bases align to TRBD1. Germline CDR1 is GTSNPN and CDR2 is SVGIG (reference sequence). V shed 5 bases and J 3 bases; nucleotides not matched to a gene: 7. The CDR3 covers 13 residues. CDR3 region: CAWGEGQYYEQYF. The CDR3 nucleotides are TGTGCCTGGGGAGAGGGACAGTACTACGAGCAGTACTTC.

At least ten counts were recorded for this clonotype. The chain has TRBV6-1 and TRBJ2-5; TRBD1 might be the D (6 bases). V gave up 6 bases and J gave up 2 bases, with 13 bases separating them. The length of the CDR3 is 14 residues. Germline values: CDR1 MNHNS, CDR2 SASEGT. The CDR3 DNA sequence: TGTGCCAGCAGCACACCCGGACAGCAAGAGACCCAGTACTTC. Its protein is CASSTPGQQETQYF.

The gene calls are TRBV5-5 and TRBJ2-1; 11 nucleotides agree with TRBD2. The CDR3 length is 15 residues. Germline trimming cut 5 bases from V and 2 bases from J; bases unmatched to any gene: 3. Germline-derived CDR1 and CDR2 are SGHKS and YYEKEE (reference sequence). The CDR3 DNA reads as TGTGCCAGCAGACTAGCGGGAGTCGCCTACAATGAGCAGTTCTTC. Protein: CASRLAGVAYNEQFF. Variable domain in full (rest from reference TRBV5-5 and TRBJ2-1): DAGVTQSPTHLIKTRGQQVTLRCSPISGHKSVSWYQQVLGQGPQFIFQYYEKEERGRGNFPDRFSARQFPNYSSELNVNALLLGDSALYLCASRLAGVAYNEQFFGPGTRLTVL.

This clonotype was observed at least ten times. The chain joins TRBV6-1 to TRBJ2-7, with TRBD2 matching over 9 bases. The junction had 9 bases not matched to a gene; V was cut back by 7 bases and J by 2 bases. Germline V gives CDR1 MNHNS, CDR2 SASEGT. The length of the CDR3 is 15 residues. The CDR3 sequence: CASTKRGGGAYEQYF. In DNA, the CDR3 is TGTGCCAGCACGAAACGGGGCGGGGGGGCCTACGAGCAGTACTTC.

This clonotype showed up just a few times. The CDR3 protein is CAWGGVEQYF. The CDR3 DNA sequence: TGTGCCTGGGGGGGGGTCGAGCAGTACTTC. The chain couples TRBV30 to TRBJ2-7; 7 nucleotides agree with TRBD2. This CDR3 has 10 amino acids. Looked up from germline, CDR1 is GTSNPN and CDR2 is SVGIG (reference sequence). With 5 bases clipped from V and 6 bases from J, the junction kept 1 base outside the gene matches. Full variable domain (remainder filled in from reference TRBV30 and TRBJ2-7): SQTIHQWPATLVQPVGSPLSLECTVEGTSNPNLYWYRQAAGRGLQLLFYSVGIGQISSEVPQNLSASRPQDRQFILSSKKLLLSDSGFYLCAWGGVEQYFGPGTRLTVT.

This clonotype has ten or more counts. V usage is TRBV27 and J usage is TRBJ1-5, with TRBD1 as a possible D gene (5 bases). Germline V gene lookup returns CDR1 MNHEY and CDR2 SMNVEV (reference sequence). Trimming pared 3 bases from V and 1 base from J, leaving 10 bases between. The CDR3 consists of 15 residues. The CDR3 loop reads CASSFNRGSNQPQHF. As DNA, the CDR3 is TGTGCCAGCAGTTTTAATAGGGGAAGCAATCAGCCCCAGCATTTT.

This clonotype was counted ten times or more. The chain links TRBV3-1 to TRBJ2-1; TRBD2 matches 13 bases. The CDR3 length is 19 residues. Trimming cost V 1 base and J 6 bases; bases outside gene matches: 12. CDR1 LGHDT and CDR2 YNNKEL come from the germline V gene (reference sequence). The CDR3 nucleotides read TGTGCCAGCAGCCAAGGTACTTACGCACTAGCGGGAGGGGGCAATGAGCAGTTCTTC. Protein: CASSQGTYALAGGGNEQFF.

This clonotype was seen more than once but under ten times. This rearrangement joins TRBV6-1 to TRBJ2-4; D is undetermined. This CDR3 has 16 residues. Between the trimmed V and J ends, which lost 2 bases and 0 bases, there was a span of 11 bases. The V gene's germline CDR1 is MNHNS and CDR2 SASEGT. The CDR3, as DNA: TGTGCCAGCAGTGAAACACAGATCCTAGCCAAAAACATTCAGTACTTC. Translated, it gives CASSETQILAKNIQYF.

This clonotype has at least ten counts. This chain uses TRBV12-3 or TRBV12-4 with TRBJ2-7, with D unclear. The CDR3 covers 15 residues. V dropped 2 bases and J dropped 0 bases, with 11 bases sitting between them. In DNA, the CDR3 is TGTGCCAGCAGTTTATCACTACCAAGCTCCTACGAGCAGTACTTC. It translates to CASSLSLPSSYEQYF.

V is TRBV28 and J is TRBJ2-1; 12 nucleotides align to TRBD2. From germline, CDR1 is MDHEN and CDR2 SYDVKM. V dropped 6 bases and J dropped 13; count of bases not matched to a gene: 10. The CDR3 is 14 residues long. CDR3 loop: CASRELAGGRPQFF. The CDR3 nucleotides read TGTGCCAGCAGGGAACTAGCGGGGGGCCGACCCCAGTTCTTC.

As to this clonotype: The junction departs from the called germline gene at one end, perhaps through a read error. The CDR3 sequence is CASSFLSRGSSYEHYF. The CDR3 DNA follows: TGCGCCAGCAGCTTCCTCTCTCGCGGGAGCTCCTACGAGCACTACTTC. The rearrangement links TRBV5-1 to TRBJ2-7, with 7 bases that match TRBD2. CDR3 length equals 16 residues. The germline V gene has CDR1 SGHRS and CDR2 YFSETQ.

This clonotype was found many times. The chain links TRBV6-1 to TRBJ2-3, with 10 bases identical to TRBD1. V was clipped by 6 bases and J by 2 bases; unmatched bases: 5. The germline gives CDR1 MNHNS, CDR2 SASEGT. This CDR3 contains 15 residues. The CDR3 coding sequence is TGTGCCAGCAGAACCGGGACAGGGGACACAGATACGCAGTATTTT. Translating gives CASRTGTGDTDTQYF.

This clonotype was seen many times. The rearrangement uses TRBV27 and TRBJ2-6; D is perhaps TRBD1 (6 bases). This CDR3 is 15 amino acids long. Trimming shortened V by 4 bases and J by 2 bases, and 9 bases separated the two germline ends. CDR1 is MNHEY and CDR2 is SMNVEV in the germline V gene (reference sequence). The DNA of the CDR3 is TGTGCCAGCAGTTCAGCAGGGGCTGGGGCCAACGTCCTGACTTTC. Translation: CASSSAGAGANVLTF.

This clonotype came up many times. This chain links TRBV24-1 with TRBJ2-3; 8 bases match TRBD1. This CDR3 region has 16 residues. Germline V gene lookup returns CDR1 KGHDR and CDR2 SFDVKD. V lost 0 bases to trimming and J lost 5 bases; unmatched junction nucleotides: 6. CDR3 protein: CATSDLSDRGKDTQYF. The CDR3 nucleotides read TGTGCCACCAGTGATTTGTCCGACAGGGGAAAAGATACGCAGTATTTT.

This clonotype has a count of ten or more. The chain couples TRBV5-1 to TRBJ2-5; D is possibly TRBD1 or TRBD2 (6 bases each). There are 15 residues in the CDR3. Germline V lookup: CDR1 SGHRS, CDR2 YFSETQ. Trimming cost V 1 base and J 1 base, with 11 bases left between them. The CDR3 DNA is TGCGCCAGCAGCTTGAGGGGGGACCCCCAAGAGACCCAGTACTTC. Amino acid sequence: CASSLRGDPQETQYF.

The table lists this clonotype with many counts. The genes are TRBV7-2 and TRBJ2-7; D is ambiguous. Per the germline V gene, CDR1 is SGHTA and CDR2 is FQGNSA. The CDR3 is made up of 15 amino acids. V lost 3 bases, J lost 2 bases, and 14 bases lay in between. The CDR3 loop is CASSLAGVGAYEQYF. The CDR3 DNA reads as TGTGCCAGCAGCTTGGCCGGAGTTGGGGCCTACGAGCAGTACTTC.

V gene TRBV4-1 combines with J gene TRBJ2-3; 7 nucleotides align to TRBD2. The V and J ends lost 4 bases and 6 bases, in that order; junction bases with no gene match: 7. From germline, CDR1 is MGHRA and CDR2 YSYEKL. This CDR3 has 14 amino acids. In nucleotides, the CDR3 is TGCGCCAGCAGCCGCCTAGCGGATGTGGATACGCAGTATTTT. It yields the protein CASSRLADVDTQYF.

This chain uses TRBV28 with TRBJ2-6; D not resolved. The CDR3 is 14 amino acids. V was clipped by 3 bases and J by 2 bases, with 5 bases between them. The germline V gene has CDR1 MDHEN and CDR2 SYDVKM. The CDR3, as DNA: TGTGCCAGCAGTTTGATTACTGGGGCCAACGTCCTGACTTTC. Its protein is CASSLITGANVLTF.

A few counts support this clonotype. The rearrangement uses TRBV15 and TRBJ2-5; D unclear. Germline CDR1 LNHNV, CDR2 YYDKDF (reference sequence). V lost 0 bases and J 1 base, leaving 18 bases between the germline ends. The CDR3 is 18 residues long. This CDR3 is CATSRDQRRPSLQETQYF. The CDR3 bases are TGTGCCACCAGCAGAGATCAGCGAAGACCTTCTCTCCAAGAGACCCAGTACTTC.

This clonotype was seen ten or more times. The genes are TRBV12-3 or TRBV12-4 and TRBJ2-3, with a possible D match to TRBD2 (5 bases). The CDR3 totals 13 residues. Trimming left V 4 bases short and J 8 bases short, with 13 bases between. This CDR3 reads CASSSYGLATQYF. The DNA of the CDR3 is TGTGCCAGCAGTTCTTACGGCCTAGCTACGCAGTATTTT.

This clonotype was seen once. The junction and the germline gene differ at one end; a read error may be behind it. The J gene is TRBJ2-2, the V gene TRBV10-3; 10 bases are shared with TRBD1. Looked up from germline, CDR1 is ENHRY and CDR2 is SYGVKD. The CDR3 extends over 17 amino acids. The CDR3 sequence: CAISFPGQGINTWELFF. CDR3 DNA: TGTGCCATCAGTTTTCCGGGACAGGGGATTAACACCTGGGAGCTGTTTTTT.

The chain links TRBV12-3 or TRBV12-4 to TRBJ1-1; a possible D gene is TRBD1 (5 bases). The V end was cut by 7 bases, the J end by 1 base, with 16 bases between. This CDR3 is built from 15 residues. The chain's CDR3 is CASTIPGTPNTEAFF. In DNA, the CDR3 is TGTGCCAGCACCATACCCGGGACGCCGAACACTGAAGCTTTCTTT.

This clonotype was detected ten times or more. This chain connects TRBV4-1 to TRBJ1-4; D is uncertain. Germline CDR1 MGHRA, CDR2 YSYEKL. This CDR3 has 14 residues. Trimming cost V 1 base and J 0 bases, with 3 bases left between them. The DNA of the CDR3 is TGCGCCAGCAGCCAAGTTGCAACTAATGAAAAACTGTTTTTT. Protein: CASSQVATNEKLFF.

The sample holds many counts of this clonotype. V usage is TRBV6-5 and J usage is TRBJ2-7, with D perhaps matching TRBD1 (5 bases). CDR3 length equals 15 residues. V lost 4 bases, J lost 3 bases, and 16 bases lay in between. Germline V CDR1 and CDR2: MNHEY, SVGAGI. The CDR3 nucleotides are TGTGCCAGCAGTTCTCCGCAGGGTACTGGCTACGAGCAGTACTTC. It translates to CASSSPQGTGYEQYF.

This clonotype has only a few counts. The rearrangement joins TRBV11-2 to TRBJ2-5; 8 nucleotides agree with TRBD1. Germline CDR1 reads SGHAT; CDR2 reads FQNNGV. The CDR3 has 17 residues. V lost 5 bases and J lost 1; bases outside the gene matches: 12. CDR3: CASSPRGLVGAQETQYF. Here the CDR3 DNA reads TGTGCCAGCAGCCCCAGGGGGCTAGTGGGGGCCCAAGAGACCCAGTACTTC.